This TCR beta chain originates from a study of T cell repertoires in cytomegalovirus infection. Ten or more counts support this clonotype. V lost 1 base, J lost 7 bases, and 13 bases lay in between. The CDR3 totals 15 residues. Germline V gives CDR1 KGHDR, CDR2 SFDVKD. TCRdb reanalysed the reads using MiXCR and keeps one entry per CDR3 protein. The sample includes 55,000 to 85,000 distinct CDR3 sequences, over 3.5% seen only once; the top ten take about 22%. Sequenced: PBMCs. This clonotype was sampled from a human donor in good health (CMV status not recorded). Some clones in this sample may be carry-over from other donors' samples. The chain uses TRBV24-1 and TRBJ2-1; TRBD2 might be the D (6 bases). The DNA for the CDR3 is TGTGCCACCAGTGATTTTCTCGGAGGAGGGAATGAGCAGTTCTTC. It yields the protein CATSDFLGGGNEQFF.